This TCR beta chain was captured in a study of T-cell memory formation after mild COVID-19. The overall study: TCR clusters were mostly donor specific. Study-wide findings and caveats: Contracting CD4+ clones sat mainly in CM and EM; CD8+ in EMRA. A balance of CD4 and CD8 characterized clones contracting day 15 to 85, whereas later expanders leaned CD4+.

Libraries for TCRalpha and TCRbeta carried sample barcodes and unique molecular identifiers via 5'RACE. MiXCR, run by TCRdb on the 5' RACE reads, gives a single entry per CDR3 protein. The table has 200,000 to 250,000 distinct CDR3 sequences, about 16% seen once; the top ten hold approximately 3.5%. This clonotype was seen a handful of times. Its antigen remains unidentified. In germline, CDR1 is SGHAT, CDR2 FQNNGV. Trimming shortened V by 4 bases and J by 4 bases, and 21 bases separated the two germline ends. There are 17 residues in the CDR3. This sequence joins TRBV11-2 and TRBJ2-3; possible D gene TRBD1, 5 bases. The sequenced sample consisted of PBMCs or a T cell subset sorted from them (not recorded which). This sequence was found in a man younger than 35 who had mild COVID-19 (a few samples of this study predate the infection). Cell type and time point are not known. CDR3 region: CASSSLKGPGYSDTQYF. In nucleotides, the CDR3 is TGTGCCAGCAGCTCCCTTAAAGGGCCAGGGTATTCAGATACGCAGTATTTT.